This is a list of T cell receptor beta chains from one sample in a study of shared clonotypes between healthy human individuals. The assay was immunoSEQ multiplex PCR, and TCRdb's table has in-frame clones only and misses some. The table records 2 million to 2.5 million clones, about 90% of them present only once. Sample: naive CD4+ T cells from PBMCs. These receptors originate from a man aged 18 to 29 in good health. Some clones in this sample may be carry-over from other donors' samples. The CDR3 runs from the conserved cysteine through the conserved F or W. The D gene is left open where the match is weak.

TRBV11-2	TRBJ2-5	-	CASSSGKETQYF	TGTGCCAGCAGCTCGGGGAAAGAGACCCAGTACTTC
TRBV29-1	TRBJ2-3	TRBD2	CSGILASTDTQYF	TGCAGCGGGATACTAGCGAGCACAGATACGCAGTATTTT
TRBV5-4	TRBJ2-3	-	CASSYAGLNTDTQYF	TGTGCCAGCAGCTATGCGGGACTCAACACAGATACGCAGTATTTT
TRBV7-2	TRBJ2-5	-	CASSPTLETQYF	TGTGCCAGCAGCCCTACCCTAGAGACCCAGTACTTC
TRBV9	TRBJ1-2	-	CASSVGGTLNYGYTF	TGTGCCAGCAGCGTGGGGGGAACCCTTAACTATGGCTACACCTTC
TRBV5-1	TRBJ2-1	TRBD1	CASSAQGVAFDEQFF	TGCGCCAGCAGCGCTCAGGGGGTAGCGTTCGATGAGCAGTTCTTC
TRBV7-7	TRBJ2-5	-	CASSPGTGVGETQYF	TGTGCCAGCAGCCCCGGGACTGGCGTTGGTGAGACCCAGTACTTC
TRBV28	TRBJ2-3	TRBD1	CASSWGRGLLDTQYF	TGTGCCAGCAGTTGGGGCAGGGGGCTATTGGATACGCAGTATTTT
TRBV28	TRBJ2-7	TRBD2	CASSLSRTSGYEQYF	TGTGCCAGCAGTTTATCCCGGACTAGCGGGTACGAGCAGTACTTC
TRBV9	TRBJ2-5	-	CASSVEGRETQYF	TGTGCCAGCAGCGTCGAGGGGAGGGAGACCCAGTACTTC
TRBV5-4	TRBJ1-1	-	CASSLSLEMGTEAFF	TGTGCCAGCAGCTTGTCTCTGGAGATGGGCACTGAAGCTTTCTTT
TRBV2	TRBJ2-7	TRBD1	CASSEDRGPVYEQYF	TGTGCCAGCAGTGAAGACAGGGGCCCCGTGTACGAGCAGTACTTC